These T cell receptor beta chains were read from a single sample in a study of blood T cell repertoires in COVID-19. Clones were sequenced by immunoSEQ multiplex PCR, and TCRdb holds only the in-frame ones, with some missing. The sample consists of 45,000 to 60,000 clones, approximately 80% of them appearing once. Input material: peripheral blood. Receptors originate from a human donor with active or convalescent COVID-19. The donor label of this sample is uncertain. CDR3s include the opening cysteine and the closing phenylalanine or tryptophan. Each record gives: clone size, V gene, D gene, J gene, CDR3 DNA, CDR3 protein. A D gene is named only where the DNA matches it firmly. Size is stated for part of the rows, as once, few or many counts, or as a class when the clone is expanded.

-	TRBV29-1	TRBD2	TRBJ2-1	TGCAGCGTTGAAGGGACTAGCGGGGCCAGGGATGAGCAGTTCTTC	CSVEGTSGARDEQFF
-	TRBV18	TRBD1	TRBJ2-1	TGTGCCAGCTCACCTACGCGAGGACAGGTGAGCTCCTACAATGAGCAGTTCTTC	CASSPTRGQVSSYNEQFF
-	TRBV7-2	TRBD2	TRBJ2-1	TGTGCCAGCAGCACGACTAGCGGCGACTACAATGAGCAGTTCTTC	CASSTTSGDYNEQFF
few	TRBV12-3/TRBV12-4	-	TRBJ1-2	TGTGCCAGCAGTTTTGAGTATGGCTACACCTTC	CASSFEYGYTF
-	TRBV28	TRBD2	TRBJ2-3	TGTGCCAGCAGTTTTCTTATCGGACTAGCGGGTGCAGATACGCAGTATTTT	CASSFLIGLAGADTQYF
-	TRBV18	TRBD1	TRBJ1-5	TGTGCCAGCTCAATGGACAGGGGGCCAGATCAGCCCCAGCATTTT	CASSMDRGPDQPQHF
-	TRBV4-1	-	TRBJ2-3	TGCGCCAGCAGCTCTAACCTAGCAAGCACAGATACGCAGTATTTT	CASSSNLASTDTQYF
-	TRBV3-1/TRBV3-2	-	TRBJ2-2	TGTGCCAGCAGCCCGCGACAGGGAGGAGGCGGGGAGCTGTTTTTT	CASSPRQGGGGELFF
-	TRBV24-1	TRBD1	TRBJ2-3	TGTGCCACCAGTGATTTGAGGTGGGACAGGGGGATAGATACGCAGTATTTT	CATSDLRWDRGIDTQYF
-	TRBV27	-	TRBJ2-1	TGTGCCAGCAGTCCCAGGGACACTCGCTACAATGAGCAGTTCTTC	CASSPRDTRYNEQFF
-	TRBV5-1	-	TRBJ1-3	TGCGCCAGCAGCTTGGCCCCCGCGGGGACGGTGCCCGGAAACACCATATATTTT	CASSLAPAGTVPGNTIYF
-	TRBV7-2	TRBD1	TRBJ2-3	TGTGCCAGCAGCAGACAGGGAGGCACAGATACGCAGTATTTT	CASSRQGGTDTQYF
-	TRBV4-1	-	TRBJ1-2	TGCGCCAGCAGCCAGAACCAGGGCGCTAACTATGGCTACACCTTC	CASSQNQGANYGYTF